The 15 T cell receptor beta chains reported below all come from one sample, sequenced in a study of post-analysis software for immune sequencing data. Findings and caveats of the study: Elevated frequency relative to controls characterized four or five TRBV segments in patients, TRBV5-6, TRBV5-1 and TRBV20-1 among them.

Incorporated into the TCR beta cDNA libraries were unique molecular identifiers, which served to reduce PCR and sequencing biases. From the PCR reads, TCRdb called clonotypes with MiXCR, one entry per CDR3 protein. Of fewer than 550,000 distinct CDR3 sequences detected, around 31% appear once; the ten largest clones hold approximately 6%. Antigens of these TCRs are unknown. Input material: blood. These receptors were taken from a girl under 18 with multiple sclerosis.

The rearrangement uses TRBV7-7 and TRBJ2-3, with D possibly TRBD2 on 6 matching bases. Per the germline V gene, CDR1 is SSHAT and CDR2 is FNYEAQ (reference sequence). CDR3 length: 13 amino acids. V was clipped by 6 bases and J by 7 bases, with 14 bases between them. CDR3 sequence (DNA): TGTGCCAGCAGTTGGGGACGGACTAATACGCAGTATTTT. Translation gives CASSWGRTNTQYF.

This clonotype was observed once. The chain uses TRBV20-1 and TRBJ2-5; TRBD1 agrees at 8 bases. J gave up 8 bases and V 4 bases, and 6 bases lay outside the gene matches. Looked up from germline, CDR1 is DFQATT and CDR2 is SNEGSKA (reference sequence). The CDR3 spans 12 residues. CDR3 sequence (DNA): TGCAGTGCTATCAGGACAGGGAGAACCCAGTACTTC. This sequence encodes CSAIRTGRTQYF.

The V and J genes are TRBV7-6 and TRBJ2-2; D is uncertain. The germline V gene encodes CDR1 SGHVS and CDR2 FNYEAQ. The V gene lost 1 base and the J gene lost 0 bases, with 15 bases spanning the gap. The CDR3 extends over 18 amino acids. DNA of the CDR3: TGTGCCAGCAGCTTAGAGTCAGGATTGGCCGCGAACACCGGGGAGCTGTTTTTT. Translated: CASSLESGLAANTGELFF.

This chain connects TRBV6-1 to TRBJ2-7; TRBD2 agrees at 10 bases. J was trimmed by 1 base and V by 4 bases; bases with no gene match: 7. Looked up from germline, CDR1 is MNHNS and CDR2 is SASEGT. The CDR3 runs 16 residues. The CDR3 DNA reads TGTGCCAGCAGTGCCCCTAGCGGGGGCCATTCCTACGAGCAGTACTTC. Translation: CASSAPSGGHSYEQYF.

This clonotype came up a few times. The J gene is TRBJ2-5, the V gene TRBV10-2, with D maybe TRBD2 (6 bases). In germline, CDR1 is WSHSY, CDR2 SAAADI. V lost 10 bases and J lost 2, with 17 bases in between. The CDR3 runs 14 residues. CDR3 in DNA: TGCGCCACCGAGACTAGACCTTCGCAAGAGACCCAGTACTTC. Protein: CATETRPSQETQYF.

The chain combines TRBV24-1 with TRBJ2-5, with D perhaps matching TRBD2 (5 bases). The CDR3 is made up of 16 amino acids. CDR1 and CDR2 from the germline V gene are KGHDR and SFDVKD. Trimming stripped 1 base from V and 5 bases from J, with 16 bases between. The CDR3 DNA is TGTGCCACCAGTGATTTTTGTACTAGTCCACAGGAGACCCAGTACTTC. Protein product: CATSDFCTSPQETQYF.

The chain has TRBV5-1 and TRBJ2-7; 7 bases match TRBD1. Looked up from germline, CDR1 is SGHRS and CDR2 is YFSETQ. The J segment lost 0 bases and the V segment lost 0 bases, leaving 6 bases of the junction unmatched. This CDR3 is 16 amino acids long. This CDR3 reads CASSLDPGQFSYEQYF. In DNA, the CDR3 is TGCGCCAGCAGCTTGGATCCGGGACAGTTCTCCTACGAGCAGTACTTC. Supplemented by reference TRBV5-1 and TRBJ2-7, the full variable domain reads KAGVTQTPRYLIKTRGQQVTLSCSPISGHRSVSWYQQTPGQGLQFLFEYFSETQRNKGNFPGRFSGRQFSNSRSEMNVSTLELGDSALYLCASSLDPGQFSYEQYFGPGTRLTVT.

V gene TRBV3-1 combines with J gene TRBJ1-6; 7 bases are shared with TRBD1. Germline CDR1 is LGHDT and CDR2 is YNNKEL (reference sequence). V was clipped by 5 bases and J by 9 bases; unmatched bases: 13. The CDR3 is made up of 16 amino acids. This CDR3 reads CASSGQQGHALSPLHF. For the CDR3, the DNA is TGTGCCAGCAGCGGACAACAGGGGCACGCCCTTTCACCCCTCCACTTT.

J is TRBJ2-1 and V is TRBV6-5, with a weak D call TRBD2 (6 bases). V lost 0 bases to trimming and J lost 7 bases, with 16 bases between them. The CDR3 has 16 residues. Germline V gene lookup returns CDR1 MNHEY and CDR2 SVGAGI. The CDR3: CASSYSNPEGLNEQFF. CDR3 nucleotides: TGTGCCAGCAGTTACTCCAATCCGGAGGGCCTTAATGAGCAGTTCTTC.

Of note for this clonotype: Germline and junction disagree at one end, which may indicate a read error. The chain has TRBV12-3 or TRBV12-4 and TRBJ2-3, with 8 bases matching TRBD2. The CDR3 has 15 residues. The CDR3 sequence: CASSLRLAGTDMQYF. The CDR3 DNA is TGTGCCAGCAGTTTAAGGTTAGCGGGGACGGATATGCAGTATTTT.

The chain links TRBV20-1 to TRBJ2-7; 9 nucleotides line up with TRBD2. CDR3 size: 14 residues. The germline gives CDR1 DFQATT, CDR2 SNEGSKA (reference sequence). The J segment lost 1 base and the V segment lost 6 bases, leaving 7 bases of the junction unmatched. The CDR3 reads CSARRGGESYEQYF. CDR3 sequence (DNA): TGCAGTGCACGGCGGGGGGGTGAATCCTACGAGCAGTACTTC.

The chain joins TRBV12-3 or TRBV12-4 to TRBJ1-2; D is ambiguous. Deletions cut 1 base from V and 3 bases from J, with 12 bases between. The CDR3 length is 15 residues. CDR3 nucleotides: TGTGCCAGCAGTTTAGTTGGCCCCTCAGACTATGGCTACACCTTC. Translation: CASSLVGPSDYGYTF.

V gene TRBV27 combines with J gene TRBJ2-5; TRBD1 matches 7 bases. The V gene's germline CDR1 is MNHEY and CDR2 SMNVEV (reference sequence). The CDR3 runs 15 residues. Unmatched junction bases numbered 9, after V lost 6 bases and J lost 2 bases. The CDR3 DNA reads as TGTGCCAGCAGCGACTGGGACAGAGCACAAGAGACCCAGTACTTC. Its translation: CASSDWDRAQETQYF.

CDR3 protein: CASRRTGAETQYF. The CDR3 region has the DNA TGTGCCAGCAGACGGACAGGGGCTGAGACCCAGTACTTC. V gene TRBV6-6 combines with J gene TRBJ2-5; 9 nucleotides match TRBD1. From germline, CDR1 is MNHNY and CDR2 SVGAGI (reference sequence). This CDR3 is built from 13 residues. Trimming removed 6 bases from V and 5 bases from J; junction bases left unmatched: 4.

This clonotype was recorded a few times. V and J are TRBV29-1 and TRBJ2-5; D not resolved. Trimming took off 4 bases at V and 4 bases at J, with 4 bases between the two ends. The CDR3 runs 10 residues. Germline lookup yields CDR1 SQVTM and CDR2 ANQGSEA. As DNA, the CDR3 is TGCAGCGTTGTAGTAGAGACCCAGTACTTC. Its translation is CSVVVETQYF.